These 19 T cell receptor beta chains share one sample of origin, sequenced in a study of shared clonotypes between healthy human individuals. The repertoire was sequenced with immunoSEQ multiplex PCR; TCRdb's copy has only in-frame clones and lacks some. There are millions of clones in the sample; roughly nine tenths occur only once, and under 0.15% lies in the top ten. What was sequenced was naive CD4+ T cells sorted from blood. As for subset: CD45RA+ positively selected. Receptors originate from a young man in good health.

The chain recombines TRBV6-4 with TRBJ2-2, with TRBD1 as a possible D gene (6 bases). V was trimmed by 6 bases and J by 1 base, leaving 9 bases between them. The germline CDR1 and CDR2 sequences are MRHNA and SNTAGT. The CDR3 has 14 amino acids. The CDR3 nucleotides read TGTGCCAGCAGAGGGACATGGAACACCGGGGAGCTGTTTTTT. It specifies CASRGTWNTGELFF.

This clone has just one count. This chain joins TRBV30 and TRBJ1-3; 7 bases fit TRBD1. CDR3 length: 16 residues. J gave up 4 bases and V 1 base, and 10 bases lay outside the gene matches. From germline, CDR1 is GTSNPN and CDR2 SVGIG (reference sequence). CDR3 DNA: TGTGCCTGGAGTGAAAGTGACAGGGCAAGAGGAAACACCATATATTTT. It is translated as CAWSESDRARGNTIYF.

The CDR3 protein is CASSPTTGPGDYGYTF. The CDR3 nucleotides read TGTGCCAGCAGCCCGACGACAGGGCCGGGGGACTATGGCTACACCTTC. The chain uses TRBV9 and TRBJ1-2; the match to TRBD1 covers 7 bases. The germline gives CDR1 SGDLS, CDR2 YYNGEE. This CDR3 has 16 residues. V dropped 4 bases and J dropped 3; count of bases not matched to a gene: 12.

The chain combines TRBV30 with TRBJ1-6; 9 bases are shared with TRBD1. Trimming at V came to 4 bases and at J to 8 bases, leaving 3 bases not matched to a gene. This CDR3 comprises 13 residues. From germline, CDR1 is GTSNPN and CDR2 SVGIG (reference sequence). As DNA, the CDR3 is TGTGCCTGGACCGGGACAGGGTATTCACCCCTCCACTTT. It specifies CAWTGTGYSPLHF.

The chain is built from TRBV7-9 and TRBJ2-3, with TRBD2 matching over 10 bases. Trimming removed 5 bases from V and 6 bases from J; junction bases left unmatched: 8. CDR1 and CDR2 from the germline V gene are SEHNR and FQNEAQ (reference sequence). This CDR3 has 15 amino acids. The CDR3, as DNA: TGTGCCAGCAGCGCCTCTAGCGGGAGTACGGATACGCAGTATTTT. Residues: CASSASSGSTDTQYF.

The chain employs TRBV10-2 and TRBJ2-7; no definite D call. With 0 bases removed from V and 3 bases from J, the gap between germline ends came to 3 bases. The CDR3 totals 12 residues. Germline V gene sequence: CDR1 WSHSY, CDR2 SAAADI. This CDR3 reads CASSESSYEQYF. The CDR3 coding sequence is TGCGCCAGCAGTGAGTCGAGCTACGAGCAGTACTTC.

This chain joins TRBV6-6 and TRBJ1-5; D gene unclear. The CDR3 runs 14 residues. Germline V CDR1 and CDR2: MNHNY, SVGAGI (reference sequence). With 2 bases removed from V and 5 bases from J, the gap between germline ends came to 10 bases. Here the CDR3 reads CASSYAEVDQPQHF. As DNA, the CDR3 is TGTGCCAGCAGTTACGCGGAGGTTGATCAGCCCCAGCATTTT.

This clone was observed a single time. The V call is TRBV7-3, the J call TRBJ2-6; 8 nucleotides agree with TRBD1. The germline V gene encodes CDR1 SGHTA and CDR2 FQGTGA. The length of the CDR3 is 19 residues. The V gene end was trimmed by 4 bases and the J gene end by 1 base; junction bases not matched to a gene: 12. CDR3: CASSSNRGQAVSGANVLTF. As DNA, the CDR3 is TGTGCCAGCAGCTCAAACCGGGGACAGGCAGTATCTGGGGCCAACGTCCTGACTTTC. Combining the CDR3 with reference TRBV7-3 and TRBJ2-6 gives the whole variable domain GAGVSQTPSNKVTEKGKYVELRCDPISGHTALYWYRQSLGQGPEFLIYFQGTGAADDSGLPNDRFFAVRPEGSVSTLKIQRTERGDSAVYLCASSSNRGQAVSGANVLTFGAGSRLTVL.

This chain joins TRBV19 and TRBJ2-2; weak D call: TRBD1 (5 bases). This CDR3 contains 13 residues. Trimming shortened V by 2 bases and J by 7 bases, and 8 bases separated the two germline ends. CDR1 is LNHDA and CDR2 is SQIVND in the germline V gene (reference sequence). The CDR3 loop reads CASSIRGIGELFF. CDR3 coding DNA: TGTGCCAGTAGTATAAGGGGAATCGGGGAGCTGTTTTTT.

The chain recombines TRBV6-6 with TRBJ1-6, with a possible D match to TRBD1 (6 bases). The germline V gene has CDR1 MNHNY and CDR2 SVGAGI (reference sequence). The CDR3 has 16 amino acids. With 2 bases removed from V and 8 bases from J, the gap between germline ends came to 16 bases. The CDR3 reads CASSYPRGPGDSPLHF. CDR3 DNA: TGTGCCAGCAGTTACCCCAGGGGCCCCGGAGATTCACCCCTCCACTTT.

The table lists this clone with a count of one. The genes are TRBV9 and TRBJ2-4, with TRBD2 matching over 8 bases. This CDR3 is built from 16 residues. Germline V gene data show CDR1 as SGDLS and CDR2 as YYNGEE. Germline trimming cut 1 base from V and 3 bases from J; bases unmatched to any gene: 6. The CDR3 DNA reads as TGTGCCAGCAGCGTAAGCGCGGGGGGCAACAAAAACATTCAGTACTTC. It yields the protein CASSVSAGGNKNIQYF.

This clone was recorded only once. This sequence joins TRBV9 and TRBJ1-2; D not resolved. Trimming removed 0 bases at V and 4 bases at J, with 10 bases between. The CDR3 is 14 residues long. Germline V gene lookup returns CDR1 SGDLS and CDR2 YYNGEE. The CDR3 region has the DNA TGTGCCAGCAGCGTAGAGGGAGGGAGCTATGGCTACACCTTC. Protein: CASSVEGGSYGYTF.

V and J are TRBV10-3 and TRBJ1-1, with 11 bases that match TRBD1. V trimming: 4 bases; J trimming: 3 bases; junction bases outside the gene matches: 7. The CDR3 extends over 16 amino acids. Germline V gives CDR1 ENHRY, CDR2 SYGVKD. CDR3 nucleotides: TGTGCCATCAGTGGGGCGAAGGACAGGGGGCACACTGAAGCTTTCTTT. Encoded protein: CAISGAKDRGHTEAFF.

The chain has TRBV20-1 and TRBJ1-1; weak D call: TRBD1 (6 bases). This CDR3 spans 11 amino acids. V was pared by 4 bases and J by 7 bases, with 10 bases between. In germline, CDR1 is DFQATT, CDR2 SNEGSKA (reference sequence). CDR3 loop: CSATQGSEAFF. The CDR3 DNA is TGCAGTGCTACACAGGGTAGTGAAGCTTTCTTT.

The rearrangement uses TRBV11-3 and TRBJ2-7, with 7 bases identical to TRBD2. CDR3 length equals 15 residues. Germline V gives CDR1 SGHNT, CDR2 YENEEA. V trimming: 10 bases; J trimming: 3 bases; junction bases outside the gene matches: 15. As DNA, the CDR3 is TGTGCCACCAAGACTAGAGAACTAGCGTACTACGAGCAGTACTTC. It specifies CATKTRELAYYEQYF.

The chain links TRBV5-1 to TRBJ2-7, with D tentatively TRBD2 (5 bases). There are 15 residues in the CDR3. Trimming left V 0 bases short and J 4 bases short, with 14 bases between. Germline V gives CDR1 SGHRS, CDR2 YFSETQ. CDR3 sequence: CASSLDPGLAYEQYF. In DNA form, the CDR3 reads TGCGCCAGCAGCTTGGACCCGGGATTGGCATACGAGCAGTACTTC.

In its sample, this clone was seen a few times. CDR3 DNA: TGTGCCAGTAGTGTAACACAATCCAGGGAAGGCTACACCTTC. Translated: CASSVTQSREGYTF. The chain couples TRBV19 to TRBJ1-2, with D maybe TRBD1 (5 bases). V gave up 5 bases and J gave up 8 bases, with 18 bases separating them. CDR1 LNHDA and CDR2 SQIVND come from the germline V gene (reference sequence). This CDR3 has 14 residues.

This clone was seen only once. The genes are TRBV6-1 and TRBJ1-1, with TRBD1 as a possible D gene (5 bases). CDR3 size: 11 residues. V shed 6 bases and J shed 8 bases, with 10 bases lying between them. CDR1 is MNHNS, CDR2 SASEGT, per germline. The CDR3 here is CASSSGTEAFF. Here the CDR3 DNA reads TGTGCCAGCAGCTCCGGGACCGAAGCTTTCTTT.

Here the CDR3 reads CASTTAANTGELFF. CDR3 in DNA: TGTGCCAGTACGACAGCTGCGAACACCGGGGAGCTGTTTTTT. This chain uses TRBV19 with TRBJ2-2, with TRBD1 as a possible D gene (5 bases). The CDR3 consists of 14 residues. Deletions cut 7 bases from V and 0 bases from J, with 9 bases between. The V gene's germline CDR1 is LNHDA and CDR2 SQIVND (reference sequence).